The 15 T cell receptor beta chains below come from one sample, sequenced in a study of T cell responses to AZD1222 COVID-19 vaccine. Assay: immunoSEQ multiplex PCR; the TCRdb copy retains only in-frame clones and omits some. The sample records about 21,000 clones, approximately 82% being singletons. The sequencing here drew on peripheral blood, taken on day 0 of AZD1222 vaccination. The receptors were sampled from an adult in good health.

V and J are TRBV9 and TRBJ2-7; TRBD2 might be the D (7 bases). Trimming cost V 4 bases and J 5 bases, with 19 bases left between them. The germline gives CDR1 SGDLS, CDR2 YYNGEE. The CDR3 runs 15 residues. CDR3 loop: CASSPRGGGVHEQYF. CDR3 bases: TGTGCCAGCAGCCCTCGGGGAGGGGGGGTCCACGAGCAGTACTTC.

The chain links TRBV27 to TRBJ1-4, with D tentatively TRBD1 (6 bases). This CDR3 is built from 15 residues. From germline, CDR1 is MNHEY and CDR2 SMNVEV (reference sequence). Trimming removed 2 bases from V and 6 bases from J, with 13 bases in between. CDR3: CASSLMGGAYEKLFF. CDR3 coding DNA: TGTGCCAGCAGTTTAATGGGGGGCGCGTATGAAAAACTGTTTTTT.

V and J are TRBV28 and TRBJ2-3, with TRBD2 identical over 14 bases. The CDR3 sequence is 19 residues long. Germline V gene data show CDR1 as MDHEN and CDR2 as SYDVKM. V shed 2 bases, J shed 9 bases, and the junction held 16 bases outside the gene matches. In nucleotides, the CDR3 is TGTGCCAGCAGTTTAGGTACATTGGGACTAGCGGGAGTTATAGAAACGCAGTATTTT. Its protein product is CASSLGTLGLAGVIETQYF.

The chain is built from TRBV19 and TRBJ1-1; tentatively, D is TRBD1 (6 bases). The CDR3 covers 13 residues. Per the germline V gene, CDR1 is LNHDA and CDR2 is SQIVND (reference sequence). Trimming removed 9 bases at V and 1 base at J, with 12 bases between. The CDR3 DNA follows: TGTGCCAGCGATACAGGGACGAACACTGAAGCTTTCTTT. Translation gives CASDTGTNTEAFF.

The gene calls are TRBV6-5 and TRBJ2-3; D unresolved. The V and J ends lost 6 bases and 5 bases respectively, with 9 bases between them. CDR1 is MNHEY, CDR2 SVGAGI, per germline. CDR3 length: 12 amino acids. CDR3: CASRLIGDTQYF. The CDR3 DNA sequence: TGTGCCAGCAGATTGATTGGAGATACGCAGTATTTT.

The genes are TRBV7-9 and TRBJ2-1; 13 bases align to TRBD2. The CDR3 sequence is 15 residues long. Germline CDR1 and CDR2: SEHNR and FQNEAQ (reference sequence). The V segment lost 6 bases and the J segment 10 bases; nucleotides outside the gene matches: 9. The CDR3 region has the DNA TGTGCCAGCAGGCCTACTAGCGGGGGGGCAAGCGAGCAGTTCTTC. Translation gives CASRPTSGGASEQFF. Full variable domain (remainder filled in from reference TRBV7-9 and TRBJ2-1): DTGVSQNPRHKITKRGQNVTFRCDPISEHNRLYWYRQTLGQGPEFLTYFQNEAQLEKSRLLSDRFSAERPKGSFSTLEIQRTEQGDSAMYLCASRPTSGGASEQFFGPGTRLTVL.

The gene calls are TRBV6-6 and TRBJ2-1, with unresolved D. Germline CDR1 reads MNHNY; CDR2 reads SVGAGI (reference sequence). V was shortened by 7 bases and J by 0 bases, with 10 bases between the two germline ends. The CDR3 consists of 14 residues. The CDR3 DNA sequence: TGTGCCAGCACCATTATAAGCTCCTACAATGAGCAGTTCTTC. Its translation: CASTIISSYNEQFF.

Of note for this clone: Other nucleotide sequences from this sample produce the same CDR3. The chain has TRBV15 and TRBJ1-5; D call uncertain. V was cut by 3 bases and J by 2 bases, with 2 bases left in between. Looked up from germline, CDR1 is LNHNV and CDR2 is YYDKDF (reference sequence). This CDR3 region has 12 residues. The CDR3 DNA sequence: TGTGCCACCAGCAGGGGCAATCAGCCCCAGCATTTT. Encoded protein: CATSRGNQPQHF.

This chain uses TRBV9 with TRBJ2-6, with D tentatively TRBD2 (6 bases). Germline CDR1 and CDR2: SGDLS and YYNGEE. V was clipped by 2 bases and J by 0 bases, with 9 bases between them. The length of the CDR3 is 16 residues. The CDR3: CASSVGGNSGANVLTF. The CDR3 DNA is TGTGCCAGCAGCGTCGGGGGAAACTCTGGGGCCAACGTCCTGACTTTC.

The chain recombines TRBV4-2 with TRBJ2-7; 8 bases are shared with TRBD2. This CDR3 comprises 15 residues. From germline, CDR1 is LGHNA and CDR2 YNFKEQ. Trimming removed 1 base from V and 0 bases from J; junction bases left unmatched: 2. The CDR3 nucleotides are TGTGCCAGCAGCCAAGTAGCGGGGAGCTCCTACGAGCAGTACTTC. Translated: CASSQVAGSSYEQYF.

The gene calls are TRBV5-8 and TRBJ1-6, with D unresolved. CDR1 and CDR2 from the germline V gene are SGHTS and YDEGEE. This CDR3 has 15 amino acids. V lost 4 bases, J lost 7 bases, and 15 bases lay in between. Here the CDR3 reads CASSARGPENSPLHF. CDR3 DNA: TGTGCCAGCAGCGCCCGAGGTCCTGAAAATTCACCCCTCCACTTT.

In its sample, this clone was seen a few times. The chain joins TRBV5-5 to TRBJ1-1, with TRBD1 as a possible D gene (6 bases). Between the trimmed V and J ends, which lost 1 base and 8 bases, there was a span of 15 bases. The CDR3 covers 14 residues. Germline V gene data show CDR1 as SGHKS and CDR2 as YYEKEE (reference sequence). Here the CDR3 reads CASSLYVSGGEAFF. CDR3 bases: TGTGCCAGCAGCTTGTACGTTTCGGGGGGCGAAGCTTTCTTT.

The chain carries TRBV7-2 and TRBJ2-1; TRBD2 is a possible D gene (5 bases). The CDR3 has 15 residues. Deletions cut 1 base from V and 9 bases from J, with 16 bases between. Germline V gene sequence: CDR1 SGHTA, CDR2 FQGNSA. In DNA, the CDR3 is TGTGCCAGCAGCTTAGGGGCTAGCTCCGGACGTGAGCAGTTCTTC. This codes for CASSLGASSGREQFF.

This clone is a singleton in its sample. In DNA, the CDR3 is TGTGCCAGCAGTTTTTCCGGGCAGTACACCGGGGAGCTGTTTTTT. Its translation is CASSFSGQYTGELFF. This chain connects TRBV27 to TRBJ2-2, with unresolved D. Per the germline V gene, CDR1 is MNHEY and CDR2 is SMNVEV (reference sequence). Trimming stripped 3 bases from V and 3 bases from J, with 11 bases between. The CDR3 runs 15 residues.

The V call is TRBV24-1, the J call TRBJ2-5; 9 bases line up with TRBD2. The junction had 2 bases not matched to a gene; V was cut back by 3 bases and J by 1 base. The CDR3 runs 15 residues. CDR1 and CDR2 from the germline V gene are KGHDR and SFDVKD. The CDR3, as DNA: TGTGCCACCAGTGATATGACTAGCGGCCAAGAGACCCAGTACTTC. It codes for CATSDMTSGQETQYF.